This paragraph reports one T cell receptor beta chain. The entry originates in a study of monozygotic twins with inflammatory bowel disease. TCRdb re-called the 5' RACE reads and shows each CDR3 protein once, DNA omitted. The sample includes approximately 150,000 distinct CDR3 sequences. Germline CDR1 reads SGHRS; CDR2 reads YFSETQ. The CDR3 has 18 residues. The TCR sequence derives from a human donor with ulcerative colitis or Crohn's disease, or a healthy co-twin of an affected twin (not recorded which). The rearrangement links TRBV5-1 to TRBJ1-4; TCRdb's D call, TRBD1, is unchecked because there is no DNA. The sequencing input was blood. CDR3 sequence: CASSLAKGAVGTNEKLFF.